The present entry profiles one T cell receptor beta chain with its context. This sample was taken from a study of shared clonotypes between healthy human individuals. About the research overall: CD4 naive and CD4 memory each took three plates per donor, while CD8 naive took two and CD8 memory one.

This CDR3 has 17 amino acids. Trimming removed 0 bases at V and 7 bases at J, with 19 bases between. CDR1 is MNHEY and CDR2 is SMNVEV in the germline V gene (reference sequence). The assay used deep level. Sequencing used immunoSEQ multiplex PCR; TCRdb keeps in-frame clones, though not all of them. The table includes about 1.1 million clones, 75% to 80% detected once. Each donor was a Caucasian adult residing in Nashville, Tennessee. Memory CD4+ cells were the fraction left after CD45RA+ naive selection. The chain employs TRBV27 and TRBJ1-5, with a tentative D call TRBD1 (5 bases). Sequenced: memory CD4+ T cells from PBMCs. Subset reported: CD45RA-negative fraction. The clonotype originates from a man between 18 and 29 years old in good health. Some clones in this sample may be carry-over from other donors' samples. This CDR3 reads CASSLSQLDGGLQPQHF. The DNA for the CDR3 is TGTGCCAGCAGTTTATCCCAACTGGACGGGGGGTTACAGCCCCAGCATTTT.